The next 9 T cell receptor beta chains were all read from a single sample in a study of beta chain features in type 1 diabetes. The sequenced template was cDNA made from the entire isolated RNA. Clones were read by immunoSEQ multiplex PCR, and TCRdb kept only the in-frame ones, dropping some. The sample holds around 400,000 clones, approximately 15% seen once. Sequencing was performed on naive CD4+ T cells from blood. The receptors come from a woman aged 18-29 years in good health.

The chain recombines TRBV5-4 with TRBJ2-7; the D gene is possibly TRBD1 (5 bases). Germline loops: CDR1 SGHNT, CDR2 YYREEE (reference sequence). The CDR3 spans 14 residues. The ends were cut back, 3 bases at V and 3 bases at J, with 13 bases in the middle. CDR3 bases: TGTGCCAGCAGCTCCCGGGTAGGGGACTACGAGCAGTACTTC. Protein product: CASSSRVGDYEQYF.

This clone was detected only a few times. The rearrangement uses TRBV4-2 and TRBJ2-7; perhaps TRBD2 as D (6 bases). This CDR3 contains 15 residues. Trimming removed 6 bases from V and 3 bases from J, with 18 bases in between. Germline V gene sequence: CDR1 LGHNA, CDR2 YNFKEQ. CDR3 residues: CASRATGSLDYEQYF. Written as DNA, the CDR3 is TGTGCCAGCAGGGCGACCGGGAGCCTGGACTACGAGCAGTACTTC.

The chain carries TRBV30 and TRBJ1-1; D unclear. The CDR3 loop spans 13 amino acids. The germline gives CDR1 GTSNPN, CDR2 SVGIG (reference sequence). The V and J ends lost 3 bases and 1 base respectively, with 9 bases between them. CDR3 DNA: TGTGCCTGGAGAACCTCAGAGAACACTGAAGCTTTCTTT. Translating it yields CAWRTSENTEAFF.

This clone appeared a few times. This chain joins TRBV7-7 and TRBJ2-5; D is possibly TRBD2 (6 bases). Germline values: CDR1 SSHAT, CDR2 FNYEAQ (reference sequence). The CDR3 runs to 13 residues. V was pared by 8 bases and J by 4 bases, with 14 bases between. The CDR3 region has the DNA TGTGCCAGCGGATCCACGGGGGTAGAGACCCAGTACTTC. Translating it yields CASGSTGVETQYF.

Only a few counts were recorded for this clone. The rearrangement uses TRBV2 and TRBJ2-1, with 11 nucleotides matching TRBD2. Trimming cost V 5 bases and J 7 bases; bases outside gene matches: 4. This CDR3 region has 14 residues. Germline CDR1 reads SNHLY; CDR2 reads FYNNEI. CDR3 sequence (DNA): TGTGCCAGCAGTAAACTAGCGGGAGTAAATGAGCAGTTCTTC. Its protein product is CASSKLAGVNEQFF.

V is TRBV27 and J is TRBJ1-5; perhaps TRBD1 as D (5 bases). This CDR3 contains 16 residues. Trimming pared 6 bases from V and 1 base from J, leaving 16 bases between. CDR1 and CDR2 from the germline V gene are MNHEY and SMNVEV (reference sequence). CDR3 loop: CASSPLDRTSNQPQHF. CDR3 DNA sequence: TGTGCCAGCAGCCCTCTCGACAGAACCAGCAATCAGCCCCAGCATTTT.

The chain employs TRBV5-1 and TRBJ2-5; tentatively, D is TRBD1 (6 bases). V was trimmed by 1 base and J by 0 bases, leaving 7 bases between them. In germline, CDR1 is SGHRS, CDR2 YFSETQ. The CDR3 is made up of 14 amino acids. CDR3: CASSLRQDQETQYF. The CDR3 region has the DNA TGCGCCAGCAGCTTGAGACAGGACCAAGAGACCCAGTACTTC.

The rearrangement joins TRBV28 to TRBJ2-7, with 7 bases identical to TRBD1. Per the germline V gene, CDR1 is MDHEN and CDR2 is SYDVKM. V dropped 3 bases and J dropped 6; count of bases not matched to a gene: 8. CDR3 length equals 14 residues. This chain's CDR3 is CASSLGDRVAEQYF. Here the CDR3 DNA reads TGTGCCAGCAGTTTGGGAGACAGGGTTGCCGAGCAGTACTTC.

This clone was seen a handful of times. The J gene is TRBJ2-5, the V gene TRBV6-1; 9 nucleotides agree with TRBD2. The CDR3 runs 18 residues. J gave up 5 bases and V 1 base, and 14 bases lay outside the gene matches. Germline CDR1 reads MNHNS; CDR2 reads SASEGT. The CDR3 region is CASSEGKGASGNAETQYF. The CDR3 DNA reads TGTGCCAGCAGTGAAGGGAAAGGGGCTAGCGGGAATGCGGAGACCCAGTACTTC.